The rows below give T cell receptor beta chains drawn from one sample of a study of long-term antiretroviral therapy in people with HIV. The data were produced by immunoSEQ multiplex PCR, yet TCRdb's version contains in-frame clones alone and is incomplete. The table lists 21,000 or so clones, around 87% of them singletons, with about 3.5% in the top ten. The sample here was unsorted PBMCs, taken 2.6 years after starting antiretroviral therapy. The receptors were sampled from a woman aged 45-65 years with HIV. Each CDR3 is given with its conserved first and last residue. Each record gives: J gene, CDR3 length, clone size, V gene, D gene, CDR3 protein, CDR3 DNA. D genes are given only for firm matches. Clone size appears in some rows only: once, few, many, or a class for an expanded clone.

J: TRBJ2-3; length: 14; size: NA; V: TRBV9; D: NA; CDR3: CASSRSASTDTQYF; DNA: TGTGCCAGCAGCCGGAGCGCGAGCACAGATACGCAGTATTTT
J: TRBJ2-3; length: 13; size: NA; V: TRBV10-3; D: NA; CDR3: CAIWRAATDTQYF; DNA: TGTGCCATCTGGAGGGCCGCTACAGATACGCAGTATTTT
J: TRBJ2-2; length: 13; size: NA; V: TRBV14; D: NA; CDR3: CASSQDTTGELFF; DNA: TGTGCCAGCAGCCAAGATACCACCGGGGAGCTGTTTTTT
J: TRBJ2-5; length: 18; size: NA; V: TRBV9; D: TRBD2; CDR3: CASSEWDGTSGPQETQYF; DNA: TGTGCCAGCAGCGAGTGGGACGGGACTAGCGGTCCTCAAGAGACCCAGTACTTC
J: TRBJ2-5; length: 16; size: NA; V: TRBV18; D: TRBD2; CDR3: CASSSKQLALEETQYF; DNA: TGTGCCAGCTCATCCAAGCAACTAGCGTTAGAGGAGACCCAGTACTTC
J: TRBJ2-1; length: 14; size: once; V: TRBV5-6; D: NA; CDR3: CASSLAGSYNEQFF; DNA: TGTGCCAGCAGCTTGGCCGGATCCTACAATGAGCAGTTCTTC
J: TRBJ2-1; length: 17; size: NA; V: TRBV5-1; D: TRBD2; CDR3: CASSLSQLAGLYNEQFF; DNA: TGCGCCAGCAGCTTGAGCCAGCTAGCGGGACTGTACAATGAGCAGTTCTTC
J: TRBJ2-4; length: 14; size: once; V: TRBV7-9; D: NA; CDR3: CASGPREAKNIQYF; DNA: TGTGCCAGCGGCCCCAGGGAAGCCAAAAACATTCAGTACTTC
J: TRBJ2-3; length: 15; size: NA; V: TRBV15; D: TRBD2; CDR3: CATSRGLADTDTQYF; DNA: TGTGCCACCAGCAGAGGACTAGCGGACACAGATACGCAGTATTTT
J: TRBJ2-6; length: 16; size: NA; V: TRBV5-1; D: NA; CDR3: CASSLVGAVGANVLTF; DNA: TGCGCCAGCAGCTTGGTAGGGGCGGTAGGGGCCAACGTCCTGACTTTC
J: TRBJ2-4; length: 13; size: NA; V: TRBV5-1; D: TRBD1; CDR3: CASSTGQGNIQYF; DNA: TGCGCCAGCAGCACCGGACAGGGAAACATTCAGTACTTC
J: TRBJ2-6; length: 17; size: NA; V: TRBV18; D: NA; CDR3: CASSGGRPLSGANVLTF; DNA: TGTGCCAGCTCAGGTGGCAGGCCTCTCTCCGGGGCCAACGTCCTGACTTTC
J: TRBJ2-1; length: 13; size: NA; V: TRBV2; D: NA; CDR3: CASSRTPDNEQFF; DNA: TGTGCCAGCAGTCGGACTCCTGACAATGAGCAGTTCTTC
J: TRBJ1-6; length: 11; size: NA; V: TRBV20-1; D: NA; CDR3: CSARKDSPLHF; DNA: TGCAGTGCTAGAAAGGATTCACCCCTCCACTTT
J: TRBJ1-2; length: 16; size: NA; V: TRBV2; D: TRBD1; CDR3: CASSARQGVANYGYTF; DNA: TGTGCCAGCAGCGCAAGACAGGGAGTGGCTAACTATGGCTACACCTTC
J: TRBJ2-3; length: 13; size: NA; V: TRBV30; D: NA; CDR3: CAWSVAHTDTQYF; DNA: TGTGCCTGGAGTGTGGCCCACACAGATACGCAGTATTTT
J: TRBJ2-1; length: 14; size: NA; V: TRBV14; D: NA; CDR3: CASSPSGGFNEQFF; DNA: TGTGCCAGCAGCCCATCTGGGGGATTTAATGAGCAGTTCTTC
J: TRBJ2-7; length: 14; size: NA; V: TRBV5-1; D: NA; CDR3: CASSLGNREYEQYF; DNA: TGCGCCAGCAGCCTCGGAAACAGGGAATACGAGCAGTACTTC
J: TRBJ2-5; length: 15; size: NA; V: TRBV29-1; D: TRBD2; CDR3: CITQGLAGGGETQYF; DNA: TGCATCACCCAAGGACTAGCGGGAGGGGGAGAGACCCAGTACTTC
J: TRBJ2-3; length: 15; size: NA; V: TRBV19; D: TRBD1; CDR3: CASTERGQITDTQYF; DNA: TGTGCCAGTACAGAGAGGGGACAGATCACAGATACGCAGTATTTT
J: TRBJ1-1; length: 14; size: NA; V: TRBV2; D: NA; CDR3: CASSEQGNFEEAFF; DNA: TGTGCCAGCAGTGAACAGGGGAATTTCGAAGAAGCTTTCTTT
J: TRBJ1-1; length: 15; size: NA; V: TRBV10-3; D: NA; CDR3: CAISSGTGSNTEAFF; DNA: TGTGCCATCAGTTCCGGGACGGGATCGAACACTGAAGCTTTCTTT
J: TRBJ2-7; length: 14; size: NA; V: TRBV9; D: NA; CDR3: CASSQAAYSYEQYF; DNA: TGTGCCAGCAGTCAGGCAGCTTACTCCTACGAGCAGTACTTC
J: TRBJ1-4; length: 12; size: NA; V: TRBV7-9; D: NA; CDR3: CASSLDVEKLFF; DNA: TGTGCCAGCAGCTTAGACGTGGAAAAACTGTTTTTT
J: TRBJ1-1; length: 13; size: NA; V: TRBV18; D: NA; CDR3: CASSQGVNTEAFF; DNA: TGTGCCAGCTCACAGGGCGTGAACACTGAAGCTTTCTTT
J: TRBJ1-1; length: 15; size: NA; V: TRBV28; D: TRBD1; CDR3: CASRQRQGPNTEAFF; DNA: TGTGCCAGCAGACAAAGACAGGGGCCTAACACTGAAGCTTTCTTT
J: TRBJ2-7; length: 19; size: NA; V: TRBV23-1; D: NA; CDR3: CASSQSETCAYLTSYEQYF; DNA: TGCGCCAGCAGTCAATCGGAGACTTGCGCCTACCTGACTTCCTACGAGCAGTACTTC
J: TRBJ2-5; length: 14; size: NA; V: TRBV2; D: TRBD1; CDR3: CASSGQGGGETQYF; DNA: TGTGCCAGCAGTGGACAGGGGGGAGGAGAGACCCAGTACTTC
J: TRBJ2-7; length: 16; size: NA; V: TRBV11-2; D: TRBD2; CDR3: CASSLGSSGLIYEQYF; DNA: TGTGCCAGCAGCTTAGGTTCTAGCGGGCTTATCTACGAGCAGTACTTC